This T cell receptor beta chain was found in a study of cytomegalovirus exposure and HLA in healthy donors. This clone was detected only a few times. The PCR had 60 Vbeta and 13 Jbeta primers. Repertoires were generated with immunoSEQ multiplex PCR, while TCRdb's copy carries only in-frame clones and drops some. The sample lists 200,000 or so clones; approximately 84% were seen once. Losses at the gene ends were 2 bases for V and 4 bases for J; bases not matched to a gene: 6. The length of the CDR3 is 15 residues. The V gene's germline CDR1 is MNHNS and CDR2 SASEGT. The chain carries TRBV6-1 and TRBJ2-7; the match to TRBD2 covers 9 bases. The clonotype comes from a boy aged 5 to 17 in good health and CMV-seronegative. Sequencing was done on a sample of PBMCs. The chain's CDR3 is CASSERRREGYEQYF. As DNA, the CDR3 is TGTGCCAGCAGTGAACGGAGGCGGGAGGGGTACGAGCAGTACTTC.